The T cell receptor beta chain described here comes from a study of blood T cell repertoires in COVID-19. Study in general: The cDNA or gDNA used as material had been derived from T cells, B-cell-depleted T cells, or PBMCs.

V lost 5 bases to trimming and J lost 0 bases; unmatched junction nucleotides: 6. The CDR3 extends over 16 amino acids. CDR1 and CDR2 (germline): LGHNA, YSLEER. Clones were read by immunoSEQ multiplex PCR, and TCRdb kept only the in-frame ones, dropping some. The repertoire has about 180,000 clones, 87% of them found once; the top ten carry approximately 6.5%. Two negative PCRs, clearance, or symptom resolution had been documented for recovered Cohort 3 donors. The sequence was obtained from a woman between 50 and 59 years old who had recovered from COVID-19. The V and J genes are TRBV4-3 and TRBJ2-1; TRBD1 aligns across 8 bases. The sample comprised PBMCs or T cells enriched from blood (not recorded which). The CDR3 spells CASSMGQDPSYNEQFF. The DNA of the CDR3 is TGCGCCAGCAGCATGGGACAGGACCCCTCCTACAATGAGCAGTTCTTC.